These 24 T cell receptor beta chains originate from one sample sequenced in a study of T cell clonotyping in hematopoietic cell transplantation. TCRdb keeps only in-frame clones here, not all; method: immunoSEQ multiplex PCR. Of roughly 30,000 clones listed, more than 85% are singletons. Specimen: PBMCs, collected 100 days after allogeneic stem cell transplant. Receptor source: a female patient in her fifties who had an allogeneic stem cell transplant from a related donor, so the T cells may come from the graft donor. Some clones in this sample may be carry-over from other donors' samples.

V is TRBV30 and J is TRBJ1-1, with 8 bases fitting TRBD1. There are 12 residues in the CDR3. J was trimmed by 11 bases and V by 4 bases; bases with no gene match: 9. CDR1 and CDR2 from the germline V gene are GTSNPN and SVGIG (reference sequence). Here the CDR3 reads CAWNRGNNGAFF. The CDR3 DNA reads TGTGCCTGGAACAGGGGGAATAATGGGGCTTTCTTT. Using reference TRBV30 and TRBJ1-1 for the parts outside the CDR3, the full variable domain is SQTIHQWPATLVQPVGSPLSLECTVEGTSNPNLYWYRQAAGRGLQLLFYSVGIGQISSEVPQNLSASRPQDRQFILSSKKLLLSDSGFYLCAWNRGNNGAFFGQGTRLTVV.

The chain's CDR3 is CASSLERGLNQPQHF. Written as DNA, the CDR3 is TGTGCCAGCAGCTTAGAAAGAGGGCTCAATCAGCCCCAGCATTTT. The rearrangement uses TRBV7-2 and TRBJ1-5; D gene uncertain. V was clipped by 1 base and J by 3 bases, with 10 bases between them. Germline-derived CDR1 and CDR2 are SGHTA and FQGNSA. The CDR3 is made up of 15 amino acids.

The J gene is TRBJ2-2, the V gene TRBV19; the D is unclear. The CDR3 is 13 amino acids. The V gene's germline CDR1 is LNHDA and CDR2 SQIVND (reference sequence). The V end was cut by 1 base, the J end by 4 bases, with 4 bases between. The CDR3 DNA sequence: TGTGCCAGTAGTATAGCTACCACCGGGGAGCTGTTTTTT. Translated: CASSIATTGELFF.

The chain recombines TRBV7-3 with TRBJ2-3; D uncertain. CDR1 and CDR2 (germline): SGHTA, FQGTGA. This CDR3 contains 14 residues. Trimming left V 1 base short and J 4 bases short, with 9 bases between. The CDR3 DNA is TGTGCCAGCAGCTTAAATCTAGACCCAGATACGCAGTATTTT. The encoded protein is CASSLNLDPDTQYF. Complete variable domain (other parts from reference TRBV7-3 and TRBJ2-3): GAGVSQTPSNKVTEKGKYVELRCDPISGHTALYWYRQSLGQGPEFLIYFQGTGAADDSGLPNDRFFAVRPEGSVSTLKIQRTERGDSAVYLCASSLNLDPDTQYFGPGTRLTVL.

The J gene is TRBJ1-1, the V gene TRBV18; 9 bases are a match to TRBD1. Germline V CDR1 and CDR2: KGHSH, LQKENI. The V segment lost 2 bases and the J segment 6 bases; nucleotides outside the gene matches: 4. The CDR3 totals 14 residues. CDR3 nucleotides: TGTGCCAGCTCACCAACAGGGGGCATAGCTGAAGCTTTCTTT. Its protein is CASSPTGGIAEAFF.

This clone was observed once. V usage is TRBV7-2 and J usage is TRBJ2-3; 7 bases are shared with TRBD1. Per germline, CDR1 SGHTA and CDR2 FQGNSA. J lost 2 bases, V lost 0 bases, and 8 bases had no gene match. This CDR3 is built from 17 residues. CDR3 coding DNA: TGTGCCAGCAGCTTAGCCGTCGACAGGGTAGCCACAGATACGCAGTATTTT. It specifies CASSLAVDRVATDTQYF.

The chain employs TRBV9 and TRBJ2-3; maybe TRBD2 (6 bases). The length of the CDR3 is 17 residues. V shed 3 bases and J shed 4 bases, with 21 bases lying between them. Germline assignment: CDR1 SGDLS and CDR2 YYNGEE. The CDR3 coding sequence is TGTGCCAGCAGCGCCGTACTAGGAGGGGCTGTCGCAGATACGCAGTATTTT. The encoded protein is CASSAVLGGAVADTQYF.

The CDR3 spells CASSPPGQDLYYGYTF. The CDR3 coding sequence is TGTGCCAGTAGTCCTCCGGGACAGGACCTTTATTATGGCTACACCTTC. V usage is TRBV19 and J usage is TRBJ1-2, with 8 bases that match TRBD1. CDR3 size: 16 residues. Germline CDR1 and CDR2: LNHDA and SQIVND (reference sequence). The V gene end was trimmed by 5 bases and the J gene end by 5 bases; junction bases not matched to a gene: 13.

The J gene is TRBJ2-3, the V gene TRBV7-9; 9 bases align to TRBD2. V was pared by 4 bases and J by 4 bases, with 12 bases of the junction left unmatched. Germline V CDR1 and CDR2: SEHNR, FQNEAQ (reference sequence). The CDR3 has 17 residues. The CDR3 reads CASSSGEAGGLSDTQYF. For the CDR3, the DNA is TGTGCCAGCAGCTCCGGAGAGGCGGGGGGGCTCTCAGATACGCAGTATTTT.

The table lists this clone with a count of one. The chain couples TRBV7-2 to TRBJ2-2, with D perhaps matching TRBD1 (6 bases). Trimming cost V 2 bases and J 5 bases, with 15 bases left between them. CDR1 SGHTA and CDR2 FQGNSA come from the germline V gene. There are 16 residues in the CDR3. CDR3: CASSLNARGMTGELFF. The CDR3 bases are TGTGCCAGCAGCTTAAACGCCAGGGGCATGACCGGGGAGCTGTTTTTT.

V gene TRBV6-5 combines with J gene TRBJ2-2; D might be TRBD2 (5 bases). Trimming cost V 8 bases and J 1 base, with 11 bases left between them. The CDR3 is made up of 14 amino acids. Germline values: CDR1 MNHEY, CDR2 SVGAGI. The CDR3 coding sequence is TGTGCCAGCGCCGGACTCGTGAACACCGGGGAGCTGTTTTTT. Protein sequence: CASAGLVNTGELFF.

The count of this clone is one. The J gene is TRBJ2-7, the V gene TRBV2; the D gene is possibly TRBD2 (5 bases). The CDR3 totals 13 residues. Germline V CDR1 and CDR2: SNHLY, FYNNEI. The V and J ends lost 7 bases and 6 bases respectively, with 16 bases between them. CDR3 nucleotide sequence: TGTGCCAGCAAAATGGACTTGTCGCGCGAGCAGTACTTC. This encodes CASKMDLSREQYF.

The gene calls are TRBV6-5 and TRBJ1-3; maybe TRBD1 (5 bases). V was pared by 7 bases and J by 4 bases, with 11 bases between. CDR1 is MNHEY and CDR2 is SVGAGI in the germline V gene. The CDR3 sequence is 13 residues long. CDR3 sequence reads: CASMGRGGNTIYF. DNA for the CDR3: TGTGCCAGCATGGGGCGGGGAGGAAACACCATATATTTT.

The chain uses TRBV4-3 and TRBJ1-3; no clear D gene. The CDR3 is made up of 15 amino acids. The germline V and J ends were trimmed by 0 bases and 3 bases, with 9 bases remaining between them. Looked up from germline, CDR1 is LGHNA and CDR2 is YSLEER. The CDR3 nucleotides read TGCGCCAGCAGCCAAGACCCGGAGGTTGGAAACACCATATATTTT. Residues: CASSQDPEVGNTIYF.

This clone has a single count. The chain recombines TRBV5-6 with TRBJ1-5, with a possible D match to TRBD1 (5 bases). CDR3 length: 14 amino acids. Per germline, CDR1 SGHDT and CDR2 YYEEEE. Trimming took off 0 bases at V and 3 bases at J, with 7 bases between the two ends. Written as DNA, the CDR3 is TGTGCCAGCAGCTTGGGACAGCTCAATCAGCCCCAGCATTTT. This sequence encodes CASSLGQLNQPQHF.

The rearrangement joins TRBV4-3 to TRBJ2-2; 7 bases fit TRBD1. Germline values: CDR1 LGHNA, CDR2 YSLEER. The trim removed 4 bases at V and 6 bases at J, leaving 11 bases unmatched. The CDR3 has 16 amino acids. CDR3 bases: TGCGCCAGCAGCCCCCACGACAGGGTAGTAGCCGGGGAGCTGTTTTTT. It encodes CASSPHDRVVAGELFF.

This chain links TRBV6-5 with TRBJ2-7, with D possibly being TRBD1 (6 bases). The V end was cut by 0 bases, the J end by 5 bases, with 11 bases between. CDR1 is MNHEY, CDR2 SVGAGI, per germline. The CDR3 loop spans 14 amino acids. The CDR3 sequence is CASSYSIQGNEQYF. The DNA of the CDR3 is TGTGCCAGCAGTTACTCGATCCAGGGGAACGAGCAGTACTTC.

This rearrangement joins TRBV6-5 to TRBJ1-1; no clear D gene. The germline V gene encodes CDR1 MNHEY and CDR2 SVGAGI. This CDR3 has 13 residues. Trimming took 6 bases from V and 4 from J, leaving 12 bases between them. The CDR3 reads CASSKDWGTEAFF. DNA of the CDR3: TGTGCCAGCAGCAAAGACTGGGGCACTGAAGCTTTCTTT.

This clone was observed once. The V and J genes are TRBV5-1 and TRBJ2-7; 8 bases are a match to TRBD2. With 1 base clipped from V and 5 bases from J, the junction kept 5 bases outside the gene matches. The CDR3 is 14 amino acids. Germline V gene data show CDR1 as SGHRS and CDR2 as YFSETQ. The CDR3 DNA reads TGCGCCAGCAGCTTGCCGGGGGGGTTCAACGAGCAGTACTTC. It translates to CASSLPGGFNEQYF.

The chain joins TRBV5-1 to TRBJ2-5; 12 bases fit TRBD2. The CDR3 consists of 15 residues. Per germline, CDR1 SGHRS and CDR2 YFSETQ. V lost 0 bases and J lost 5; bases outside the gene matches: 2. In DNA, the CDR3 is TGCGCCAGCAGCTTGGCGGGGACTAGCGGGGAGACCCAGTACTTC. This sequence encodes CASSLAGTSGETQYF.

This sequence joins TRBV7-3 and TRBJ1-2; unclear D gene. Trimming stripped 5 bases from V and 4 bases from J, with 5 bases between. This CDR3 comprises 11 residues. CDR1 and CDR2 from the germline V gene are SGHTA and FQGTGA. CDR3 sequence (DNA): TGTGCCAGCAGCGGAGGCTATGGCTACACCTTC. Residues: CASSGGYGYTF.

This clone has a handful of counts. V gene TRBV7-8 combines with J gene TRBJ1-5, with a weak D call TRBD1 (5 bases). The CDR3 is 11 amino acids. Between the trimmed V and J ends, which lost 3 bases and 9 bases, there was a span of 6 bases. Germline loops: CDR1 SGHVS, CDR2 FQNEAQ. CDR3 sequence (DNA): TGTGCCAGCAGCTTTGGGGGGCCCCAGCATTTT. It specifies CASSFGGPQHF.

This sequence joins TRBV18 and TRBJ1-6, with 7 bases that match TRBD1. Per germline, CDR1 KGHSH and CDR2 LQKENI. V lost 5 bases, J lost 8 bases, and 3 bases stayed unmatched. This CDR3 is built from 13 residues. CDR3 loop: CASSGTEDSPLHF. The CDR3 DNA is TGTGCCAGCTCAGGGACAGAAGATTCACCCCTCCACTTT.

The CDR3 DNA reads TGTGCCAGCAGCAACCCCGGGGATACGCAGTATTTT. Translation: CASSNPGDTQYF. The chain links TRBV7-3 to TRBJ2-3; D not certain. V gave up 5 bases and J gave up 6 bases, with 9 bases separating them. Germline V gives CDR1 SGHTA, CDR2 FQGTGA. The CDR3 length is 12 residues.